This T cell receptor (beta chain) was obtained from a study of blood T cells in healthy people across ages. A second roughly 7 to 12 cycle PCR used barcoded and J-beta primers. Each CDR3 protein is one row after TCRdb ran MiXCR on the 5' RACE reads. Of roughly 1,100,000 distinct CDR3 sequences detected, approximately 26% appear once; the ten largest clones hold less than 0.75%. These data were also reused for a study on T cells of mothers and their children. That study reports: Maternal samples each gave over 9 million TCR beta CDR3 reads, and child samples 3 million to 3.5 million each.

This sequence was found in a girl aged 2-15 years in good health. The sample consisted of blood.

CDR3 coding DNA: TGCGCCAGCAGCTTGGAGGAAGGGACCTCAGATACGCAGTATTTT. Its translation: CASSLEEGTSDTQYF. The V gene is TRBV5-1, the J gene TRBJ2-3; D assignment may be TRBD1 or TRBD2 (5 bases each). CDR1 is SGHRS and CDR2 is YFSETQ in the germline V gene. CDR3 size: 15 residues. The germline V and J ends were trimmed by 0 bases and 4 bases, with 12 bases remaining between them.